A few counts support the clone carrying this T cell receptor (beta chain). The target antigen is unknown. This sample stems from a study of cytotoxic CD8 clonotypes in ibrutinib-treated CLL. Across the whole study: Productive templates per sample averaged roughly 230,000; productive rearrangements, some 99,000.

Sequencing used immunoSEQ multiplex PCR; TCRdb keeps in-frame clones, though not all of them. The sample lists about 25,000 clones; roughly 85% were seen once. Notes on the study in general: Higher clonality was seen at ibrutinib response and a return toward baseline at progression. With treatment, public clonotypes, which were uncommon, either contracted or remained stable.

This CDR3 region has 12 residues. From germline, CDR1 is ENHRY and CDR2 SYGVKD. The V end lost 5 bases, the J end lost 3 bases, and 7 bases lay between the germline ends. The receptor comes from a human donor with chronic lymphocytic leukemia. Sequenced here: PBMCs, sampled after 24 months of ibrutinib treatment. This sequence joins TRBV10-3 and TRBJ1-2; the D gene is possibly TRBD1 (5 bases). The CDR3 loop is CAISLGDYGYTF. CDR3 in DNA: TGTGCCATCAGTTTGGGGGACTATGGCTACACCTTC.